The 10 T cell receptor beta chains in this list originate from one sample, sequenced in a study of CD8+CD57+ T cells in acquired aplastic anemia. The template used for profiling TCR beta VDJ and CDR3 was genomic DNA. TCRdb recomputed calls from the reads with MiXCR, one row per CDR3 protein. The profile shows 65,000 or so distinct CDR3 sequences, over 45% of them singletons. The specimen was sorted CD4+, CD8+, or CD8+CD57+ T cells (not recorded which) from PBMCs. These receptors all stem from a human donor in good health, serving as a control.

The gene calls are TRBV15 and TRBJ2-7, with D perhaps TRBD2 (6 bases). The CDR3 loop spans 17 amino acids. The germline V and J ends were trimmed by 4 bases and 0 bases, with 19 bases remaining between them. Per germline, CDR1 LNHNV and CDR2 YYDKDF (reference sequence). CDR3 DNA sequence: TGTGCCACCAGCATAAAAAGGTGGGACTTGAACTCCTACGAGCAGTACTTC. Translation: CATSIKRWDLNSYEQYF.

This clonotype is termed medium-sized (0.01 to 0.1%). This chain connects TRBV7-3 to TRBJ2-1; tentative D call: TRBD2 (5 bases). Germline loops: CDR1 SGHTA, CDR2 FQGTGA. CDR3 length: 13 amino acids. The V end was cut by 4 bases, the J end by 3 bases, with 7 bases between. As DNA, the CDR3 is TGTGCCAGCAGCTCGGACTTCTACAATGAGCAGTTCTTC. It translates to CASSSDFYNEQFF.

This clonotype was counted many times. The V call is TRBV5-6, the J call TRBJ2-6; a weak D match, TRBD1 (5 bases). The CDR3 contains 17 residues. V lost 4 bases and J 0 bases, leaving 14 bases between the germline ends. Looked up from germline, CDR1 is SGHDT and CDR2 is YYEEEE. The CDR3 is CASSRSLQASGANVLTF. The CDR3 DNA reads TGTGCCAGCAGCCGATCTTTACAGGCCTCTGGGGCCAACGTCCTGACTTTC.

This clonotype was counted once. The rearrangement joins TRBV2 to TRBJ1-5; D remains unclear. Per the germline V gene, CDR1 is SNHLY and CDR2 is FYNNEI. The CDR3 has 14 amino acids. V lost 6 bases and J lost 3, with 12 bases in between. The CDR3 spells CASRTNANNQPQHF. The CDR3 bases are TGTGCCAGCAGAACAAACGCGAACAATCAGCCCCAGCATTTT.

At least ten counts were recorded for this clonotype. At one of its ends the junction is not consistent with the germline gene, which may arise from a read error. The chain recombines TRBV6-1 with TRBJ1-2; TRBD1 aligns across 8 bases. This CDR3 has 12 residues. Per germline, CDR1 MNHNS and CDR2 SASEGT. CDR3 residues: CVSRGTGYGYTF. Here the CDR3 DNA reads TGTGTCAGCAGGGGGACAGGCTATGGCTACACCTTC.

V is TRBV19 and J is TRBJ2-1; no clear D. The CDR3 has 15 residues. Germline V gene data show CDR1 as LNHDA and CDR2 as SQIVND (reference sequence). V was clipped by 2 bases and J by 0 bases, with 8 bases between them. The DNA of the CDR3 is TGTGCCAGTAGTATATCATCTTACTCCTACAATGAGCAGTTCTTC. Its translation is CASSISSYSYNEQFF.

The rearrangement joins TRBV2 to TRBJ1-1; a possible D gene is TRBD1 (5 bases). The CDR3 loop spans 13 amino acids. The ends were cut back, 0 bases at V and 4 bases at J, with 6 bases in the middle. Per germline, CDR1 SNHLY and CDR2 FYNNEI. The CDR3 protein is CASSEAGGTEAFF. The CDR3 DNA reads TGTGCCAGCAGTGAAGCGGGGGGCACTGAAGCTTTCTTT.

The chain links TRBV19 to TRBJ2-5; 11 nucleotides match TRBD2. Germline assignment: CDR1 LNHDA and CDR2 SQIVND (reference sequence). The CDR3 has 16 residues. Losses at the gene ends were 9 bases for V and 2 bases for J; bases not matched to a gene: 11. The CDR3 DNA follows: TGTGCCAGCAGCACCGGGACTAGCGGAGGACAAGAGACCCAGTACTTC. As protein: CASSTGTSGGQETQYF.

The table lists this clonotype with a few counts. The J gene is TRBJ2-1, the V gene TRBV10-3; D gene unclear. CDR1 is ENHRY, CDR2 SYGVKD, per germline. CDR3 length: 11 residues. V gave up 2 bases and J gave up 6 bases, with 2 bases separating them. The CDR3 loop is CAISEGNEQFF. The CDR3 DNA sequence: TGTGCCATCAGTGAGGGCAATGAGCAGTTCTTC.

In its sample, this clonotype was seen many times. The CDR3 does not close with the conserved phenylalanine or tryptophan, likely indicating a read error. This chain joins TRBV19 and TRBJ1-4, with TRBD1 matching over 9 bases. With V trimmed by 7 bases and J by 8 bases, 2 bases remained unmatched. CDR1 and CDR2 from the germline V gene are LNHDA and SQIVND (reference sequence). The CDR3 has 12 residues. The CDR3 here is CASNRGREKLFL. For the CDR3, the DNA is TGTGCCAGTAACAGGGGGCGCGAAAAACTGTTTCTT.